This T cell receptor (beta chain) appears in the sequencing data of a study of cytomegalovirus exposure and HLA in healthy donors. Primers: 60 Vbeta forward and 13 Jbeta reverse. In the authors' methods: Roughly 11 million shared chains were among the approximately 87 million unique TCR beta chains that a later analysis counted. Libraries were prepared by immunoSEQ multiplex PCR; TCRdb keeps only in-frame clonotypes and omits some of them. V and J calls and clone size follow that table, whereas D and trimming were derived from the DNA. Of roughly 120,000 clones listed, 80% are singletons. With 4 bases removed from V and 2 bases from J, the gap between germline ends came to 19 bases. CDR3 length: 17 amino acids. Germline CDR1 and CDR2: MGHRA and YSYEKL. Study-wide findings and caveats: Rare TCR sequences predominated, though certain public TCRs were found in many donors. It was likely that a cluster of highly shared sequence variants was a sequencing artifact.

On this clone: Its antigen is undetermined.

This clonotype was sampled from a female donor in good health and CMV-seropositive. Sequenced sample: PBMCs. V and J are TRBV4-1 and TRBJ2-3, with D perhaps TRBD1 (6 bases). The CDR3 DNA is TGCGCCAGCAGCCCAGCGGATGGGGGACACCACACAGATACGCAGTATTTT. It yields the protein CASSPADGGHHTDTQYF.